This T cell receptor (beta chain) was identified in a study of neurological immune-mediated disorders. Germline V gene sequence: CDR1 DFQATT, CDR2 SNEGSKA (reference sequence). The CDR3 covers 12 residues. There are a few counts of this clonotype. Germline is not matched at one junction end, which may reflect a read error. MiXCR, applied by TCRdb to the 5' RACE reads, yields one record per CDR3 protein. The profile shows 60,000 to 75,000 distinct CDR3 sequences, about 8.9% of them singletons. Time point described: longitudinal time-point 2. Sequenced sample: PBMCs. V is TRBV20-1 and J is TRBJ2-4; possible D gene TRBD1, 7 bases. The receptor was isolated from a man under 40 in good health. The CDR3 sequence is CSSEGQKNIQYF. CDR3 in DNA: TGTAGTTCGGAGGGACAGAAAAACATTCAGTACTTC.